Following are 21 T cell receptor beta chains from one sample sequenced in a study of identical twins. TCRdb re-derived calls from the 5' RACE reads in MiXCR, one entry per CDR3 protein. The sample gives more than 400,000 distinct CDR3 sequences, 15% of which show up once; roughly 0.44% is in the top ten. The data also belong to a second study, concerning yellow fever vaccine responses in identical twins.

The sequenced sample consisted of CD4+ T cells sorted from blood. These receptors all come from a woman younger than 35 in good health.

The chain combines TRBV7-9 with TRBJ2-3; 7 bases are shared with TRBD2. V shed 5 bases and J 0 bases; nucleotides not matched to a gene: 11. The CDR3 is made up of 17 amino acids. CDR1 is SEHNR and CDR2 is FQNEAQ in the germline V gene (reference sequence). CDR3 residues: CASSPGSGRGSTDTQYF. In DNA, the CDR3 is TGTGCCAGCAGCCCAGGGTCGGGGCGGGGGAGCACAGATACGCAGTATTTT.

This clonotype has more than one count but fewer than ten. The chain recombines TRBV20-1 with TRBJ2-1; the D gene is possibly TRBD2 (6 bases). V was clipped by 4 bases and J by 3 bases, with 19 bases between them. The germline gives CDR1 DFQATT, CDR2 SNEGSKA (reference sequence). The CDR3 extends over 16 amino acids. The CDR3 here is CSANTGGTEHYNEQFF. The CDR3 DNA is TGCAGTGCTAACACCGGGGGAACCGAACACTACAATGAGCAGTTCTTC.

This chain connects TRBV7-2 to TRBJ1-6, with 7 bases fitting TRBD1. The CDR3 extends over 12 amino acids. The V and J ends lost 4 bases and 9 bases, in that order; junction bases with no gene match: 0. From germline, CDR1 is SGHTA and CDR2 FQGNSA. The CDR3 DNA reads TGTGCCAGCAGCTGGGACAGTTCACCCCTCCACTTT. Protein sequence: CASSWDSSPLHF.

This clonotype was seen only a few times. The chain uses TRBV20-1 and TRBJ2-2, with 9 bases identical to TRBD2. The CDR3 runs to 16 residues. CDR1 DFQATT and CDR2 SNEGSKA come from the germline V gene (reference sequence). V gave up 6 bases and J gave up 3 bases; unmatched junction bases: 11. CDR3 residues: CSAPGGLAGHTGELFF. CDR3 in DNA: TGCAGTGCCCCAGGGGGGCTAGCGGGGCACACCGGGGAGCTGTTTTTT.

This clonotype was picked up a small number of times. The chain couples TRBV7-9 to TRBJ2-7; a weak D match, TRBD2 (5 bases). Trimming cost V 4 bases and J 2 bases, with 15 bases left between them. Looked up from germline, CDR1 is SEHNR and CDR2 is FQNEAQ (reference sequence). The CDR3 totals 15 residues. CDR3 in amino acids: CASSSGLVRTYEQYF. Written as DNA, the CDR3 is TGTGCCAGCAGCTCGGGGTTGGTCAGAACCTACGAGCAGTACTTC.

On this clonotype itself: The final CDR3 position lacks the conserved phenylalanine or tryptophan, pointing to a likely read error. The DNA is left out, because the CDR3 cannot be placed on it with certainty; the CDR3 is given as TCRdb lists it. The J gene is TRBJ2-1, the V gene TRBV10-3; the table assigns TRBD1, which was not confirmed against the DNA. The CDR3 adds up to 11 amino acids, both ends counted. The germline CDR1 and CDR2 sequences are ENHRY and SYGVKD. The CDR3 loop is CAFNSGDRDRD.

Turning to this clonotype: Relative to the germline gene, one junction end is altered; a read error may explain this. This chain links TRBV6-5 with TRBJ2-7; 9 nucleotides align to TRBD1. Germline assignment: CDR1 MNHEY and CDR2 SVGAGI. This CDR3 region has 17 residues. The CDR3 region has the DNA TGTGCCATCAGTTCTGCTCCGGGGGACAGGGCGAAGAGCGAGCAGTACTTC. Protein product: CAISSAPGDRAKSEQYF.

This clonotype was recorded a few times. This chain connects TRBV20-1 to TRBJ1-2; possible D gene TRBD1, 5 bases. Trimming stripped 5 bases from V and 2 bases from J, with 9 bases between. The CDR3 covers 12 residues. Germline CDR1 reads DFQATT; CDR2 reads SNEGSKA (reference sequence). The chain's CDR3 is CSAYGGNYGYTF. The DNA for the CDR3 is TGCAGTGCTTACGGGGGGAACTATGGCTACACCTTC.

The gene calls are TRBV6-5 and TRBJ2-5; 7 nucleotides line up with TRBD1. The CDR3 is 15 amino acids. The ends lost 6 bases at V and 1 base at J; junction bases unmatched: 8. The V gene's germline CDR1 is MNHEY and CDR2 SVGAGI. The chain's CDR3 is CASRNSGTAQETQYF. CDR3 bases: TGTGCCAGCAGAAACTCCGGGACAGCCCAAGAGACCCAGTACTTC.

This chain uses TRBV11-2 with TRBJ2-2; the match to TRBD2 covers 7 bases. There are 16 residues in the CDR3. Germline trimming cut 1 base from V and 4 bases from J; bases unmatched to any gene: 6. Germline assignment: CDR1 SGHAT and CDR2 FQNNGV. CDR3 DNA sequence: TGTGCCAGCAGCTTAGTGCGGGGGTTTAGCACCGGGGAGCTGTTTTTT. It yields the protein CASSLVRGFSTGELFF.

A remark on this clonotype: The junction and the germline gene differ at one end; a read error may be behind it. The chain links TRBV10-3 to TRBJ2-4; D not certain. CDR1 and CDR2 from the germline V gene are ENHRY and SYGVKD. This CDR3 spans 13 amino acids. In DNA, the CDR3 is TGTGCCATCAGTGACTTCGAAAAAAACATGCAGTACTTC. Encoded protein: CAISDFEKNMQYF.

This chain joins TRBV29-1 and TRBJ2-7; the D call may be TRBD1 or TRBD2 (5 bases each). Trimming pared 0 bases from V and 6 bases from J, leaving 6 bases between. CDR1 and CDR2 from the germline V gene are SQVTM and ANQGSEA. The CDR3 runs to 11 residues. CDR3 in amino acids: CSVEDGGEQYF. Written as DNA, the CDR3 is TGCAGCGTTGAAGATGGGGGCGAGCAGTACTTC.

The chain carries TRBV6-5 and TRBJ2-1; TRBD2 matches 14 bases. V was pared by 3 bases and J by 8 bases, with 12 bases of the junction left unmatched. The germline CDR1 and CDR2 sequences are MNHEY and SVGAGI. The CDR3 runs to 18 residues. Written as DNA, the CDR3 is TGTGCCAGCAGTTATTTCCAACCGGGACTAGCGGGAGAGGATGAGCAGTTCTTC. Translation gives CASSYFQPGLAGEDEQFF.

The table lists this clonotype with a few counts. This chain connects TRBV7-9 to TRBJ1-2; D is unclear. CDR3 length equals 15 residues. The germline CDR1 and CDR2 sequences are SEHNR and FQNEAQ (reference sequence). V dropped 5 bases and J dropped 7 bases, with 20 bases sitting between them. This CDR3 reads CASSPTGGTHSGYTF. The CDR3 coding sequence is TGTGCCAGCAGCCCGACGGGAGGTACTCACAGTGGCTACACCTTC. The variable domain in full, with the rest retrieved from reference TRBV7-9 and TRBJ1-2, is DTGVSQNPRHKITKRGQNVTFRCDPISEHNRLYWYRQTLGQGPEFLTYFQNEAQLEKSRLLSDRFSAERPKGSFSTLEIQRTEQGDSAMYLCASSPTGGTHSGYTFGSGTRLTVV.

This rearrangement joins TRBV15 to TRBJ2-7; 9 positions match TRBD2. V lost 5 bases to trimming and J lost 4 bases; unmatched junction nucleotides: 12. The germline CDR1 and CDR2 sequences are LNHNV and YYDKDF (reference sequence). This CDR3 is 16 amino acids long. CDR3 sequence: CATSGSLPREGYEQYF. CDR3 in DNA: TGTGCCACCAGCGGGAGCTTGCCGCGGGAGGGATACGAGCAGTACTTC. The full variable domain, completed using reference TRBV15 and TRBJ2-7, is DAMVIQNPRYQVTQFGKPVTLSCSQTLNHNVMYWYQQKSSQAPKLLFHYYDKDFNNEADTPDNFQSRRPNTSFCFLDIRSPGLGDTAMYLCATSGSLPREGYEQYFGPGTRLTVT.

The chain has TRBV11-2 and TRBJ2-4, with TRBD2 matching over 11 bases. V lost 0 bases and J lost 1; bases outside the gene matches: 14. The length of the CDR3 is 21 residues. CDR1 and CDR2 from the germline V gene are SGHAT and FQNNGV. Written as DNA, the CDR3 is TGTGCCAGCAGCTTAGACCTAGCGGGAGGTTCAAGGAGGAACGCCAAAAACATTCAGTACTTC. Translating it yields CASSLDLAGGSRRNAKNIQYF.

The gene calls are TRBV20-1 and TRBJ2-2, with D uncertain. Germline values: CDR1 DFQATT, CDR2 SNEGSKA (reference sequence). The CDR3 extends over 15 amino acids. V lost 2 bases and J lost 4, with 14 bases in between. CDR3 sequence: CSARPATGFTGELFF. The DNA for the CDR3 is TGCAGTGCTAGACCCGCGACTGGGTTCACCGGGGAGCTGTTTTTT.

This chain connects TRBV20-1 to TRBJ2-7; TRBD2 aligns across 10 bases. Losses at the gene ends were 2 bases for V and 4 bases for J; bases not matched to a gene: 8. The CDR3 totals 15 residues. The germline V gene has CDR1 DFQATT and CDR2 SNEGSKA (reference sequence). This chain's CDR3 is CSARPGTSVGYEQYF. CDR3 DNA: TGCAGTGCTAGACCTGGGACTAGCGTGGGGTACGAGCAGTACTTC.

This clonotype was counted only a few times. The chain is built from TRBV10-3 and TRBJ2-1, with TRBD2 identical over 10 bases. CDR1 ENHRY and CDR2 SYGVKD come from the germline V gene. This CDR3 has 15 residues. Trimming took 2 bases from V and 3 from J; bases not matched to a gene: 1. This chain's CDR3 is CAISEGLADYNEQFF. The CDR3 DNA follows: TGTGCCATCAGTGAGGGACTAGCGGACTACAATGAGCAGTTCTTC.

The chain employs TRBV18 and TRBJ1-1, with D uncertain. Trimming shortened V by 1 base and J by 1 base, and 7 bases separated the two germline ends. Germline lookup yields CDR1 KGHSH and CDR2 LQKENI. The CDR3 loop spans 14 amino acids. This chain's CDR3 is CASSPLEGNTEAFF. CDR3 sequence (DNA): TGTGCCAGCTCACCACTTGAGGGGAACACTGAAGCTTTCTTT.

The chain couples TRBV10-1 to TRBJ2-3; 8 bases align to TRBD1. Trimming removed 6 bases from V and 1 base from J; junction bases left unmatched: 3. CDR3 length: 14 amino acids. Germline loops: CDR1 WNHNN, CDR2 SYGVQD (reference sequence). The CDR3 is CASRKGQGTDTQYF. The CDR3 bases are TGCGCCAGCAGGAAGGGACAGGGCACAGATACGCAGTATTTT.